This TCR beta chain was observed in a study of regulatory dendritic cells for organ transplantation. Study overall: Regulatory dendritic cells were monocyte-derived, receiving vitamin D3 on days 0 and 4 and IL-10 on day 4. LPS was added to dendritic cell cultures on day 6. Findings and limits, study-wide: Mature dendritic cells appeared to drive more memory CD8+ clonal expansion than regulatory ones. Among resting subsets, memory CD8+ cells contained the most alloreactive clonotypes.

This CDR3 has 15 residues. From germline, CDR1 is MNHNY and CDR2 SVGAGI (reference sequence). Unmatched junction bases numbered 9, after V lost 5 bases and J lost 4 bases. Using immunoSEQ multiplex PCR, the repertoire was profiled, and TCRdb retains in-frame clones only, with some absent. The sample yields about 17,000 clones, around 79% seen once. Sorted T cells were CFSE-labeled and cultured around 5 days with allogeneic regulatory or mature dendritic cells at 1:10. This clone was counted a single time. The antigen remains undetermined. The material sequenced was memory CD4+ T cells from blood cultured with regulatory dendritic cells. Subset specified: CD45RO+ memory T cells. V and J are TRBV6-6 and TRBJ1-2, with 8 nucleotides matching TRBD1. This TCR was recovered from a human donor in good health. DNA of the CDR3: TGTGCCAGCAGTACCTCAGGGGGCAACCTCTATGGCTACACCTTC. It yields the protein CASSTSGGNLYGYTF.